The clone carrying this T cell receptor (beta chain) was observed many times. What it binds is unknown. Trimming pared 1 base from V and 1 base from J, leaving 16 bases between. This CDR3 region has 16 residues. Germline V gene lookup returns CDR1 SQVTM and CDR2 ANQGSEA. Each CDR3 protein is one row after TCRdb ran MiXCR on the 5' RACE reads. The sample comprises about 220,000 distinct CDR3 sequences, about 7% of which are singletons, and more than 13% rests with the top ten. The data are from a study of CD8 T cells in ankylosing spondylitis. Study-wide results and caveats: Ankylosing spondylitis blood appeared to be characterized by a TCR beta motif of eight highly homologous variants.

This TCR was recovered from a male donor with ankylosing spondylitis. The chain carries TRBV29-1 and TRBJ1-1; D is ambiguous. The sequencing input was blood, either unsorted or a sorted T cell fraction (not recorded which). CDR3 loop: CSVEGVLGRPNTEAFF. CDR3 sequence (DNA): TGCAGCGTTGAAGGGGTTCTGGGCAGACCGAACACTGAAGCTTTCTTT.